The next 5 T cell receptor beta chains were all read from a single sample in a study of shared clonotypes between healthy human individuals. This table comes from immunoSEQ multiplex PCR, and its TCRdb copy is limited to in-frame clones, with some not included. Counted here are around 1 million clones, roughly 72% occurring once; the ten biggest clones make up approximately 1.5%. The sequenced sample consisted of memory CD4+ T cells sorted from blood. The subset is: CD45RA-negative fraction. All receptors derive from a man between 18 and 35 years old in good health.

V usage is TRBV6-6 and J usage is TRBJ1-1; 9 nucleotides align to TRBD1. From germline, CDR1 is MNHNY and CDR2 SVGAGI (reference sequence). V lost 4 bases, J lost 1 base, and 4 bases stayed unmatched. The CDR3 sequence is 15 residues long. The CDR3 protein is CASSSPQGANTEAFF. The CDR3 coding sequence is TGTGCCAGCAGTTCCCCACAGGGGGCGAACACTGAAGCTTTCTTT.

V is TRBV19 and J is TRBJ2-7; 9 bases are shared with TRBD2. Trimming cost V 7 bases and J 4 bases; bases outside gene matches: 8. The CDR3 runs to 14 residues. The germline CDR1 and CDR2 sequences are LNHDA and SQIVND (reference sequence). In nucleotides, the CDR3 is TGTGCCAGTAAGGCTCGCGGGGGGGCGTACGAGCAGTACTTC. This codes for CASKARGGAYEQYF.

The V gene is TRBV7-9, the J gene TRBJ2-2; D may be TRBD1 (6 bases). The CDR3 spans 16 residues. Germline V lookup: CDR1 SEHNR, CDR2 FQNEAQ (reference sequence). V was clipped by 3 bases and J by 2 bases, with 13 bases between them. CDR3 residues: CASSFATGLNTGELFF. Here the CDR3 DNA reads TGTGCCAGCAGCTTCGCAACAGGGTTAAACACCGGGGAGCTGTTTTTT.

To note about this clone: A much more abundant neighbour one base away suggests this may be a read error. The sample holds other DNA sequences that translate to the same CDR3. The chain carries TRBV4-1 and TRBJ1-3; D might be TRBD1 (5 bases). This CDR3 spans 14 amino acids. Trimming left V 0 bases short and J 2 bases short, with 5 bases between. Germline V lookup: CDR1 MGHRA, CDR2 YSYEKL. The CDR3 sequence: CASSQEGAGNTIYF. The CDR3 DNA is TGCGCCAGCAGCCAAGAGGGGGCTGGAAACACCATATATTTT.

This sequence joins TRBV30 and TRBJ2-3; 8 bases match TRBD2. The CDR3 sequence is 13 residues long. Germline CDR1 and CDR2: GTSNPN and SVGIG (reference sequence). V was clipped by 5 bases and J by 3 bases; unmatched bases: 4. This CDR3 is CAWGGGKTDTQYF. In nucleotides, the CDR3 is TGTGCCTGGGGCGGGGGGAAGACAGATACGCAGTATTTT.